This TCR beta chain stems from a study of OX40 agonist ivuxolimab in advanced cancers. Study-level information: Patients treated during dose escalation were battling hepatocellular carcinoma, melanoma, renal cell or head and neck cancer.

Peripheral blood came from all dose cohorts at three timepoints. This table comes from immunoSEQ multiplex PCR, and its TCRdb copy is limited to in-frame clones, with some not included. Seen here are around 59,000 clones, 86% observed once, and the top ten hold roughly 1.1%. Germline CDR1 is MGHRA and CDR2 is YSYEKL. The V and J ends lost 0 bases and 7 bases respectively, with 12 bases between them. This CDR3 spans 15 amino acids. This material consisted of CD4+ or CD8+ T cells sorted from blood, taken in a trial of the OX40 agonist ivuxolimab. This chain uses TRBV4-1 with TRBJ1-4; possibly TRBD1 for D (5 bases). The sequence derives from an adult with an advanced solid tumor such as melanoma, head and neck, liver or kidney cancer. In DNA, the CDR3 is TGCGCCAGCAGCCAAGATGGGACGGCAATTGAAAAACTGTTTTTT. It specifies CASSQDGTAIEKLFF.